This TCR beta chain was identified in a study of blood T cells in healthy people across ages. Total RNA extraction produced at least 6 micrograms (per sample) for the study. The CDR3 is 15 amino acids. Germline V gene lookup returns CDR1 SNHLY and CDR2 FYNNEI. Between the trimmed V and J ends, which lost 6 bases and 2 bases, there was a span of 16 bases. Together with a sample-barcoded 5' primer, a J-beta primer mix was included in a second PCR lasting roughly 6 to 12 cycles. All cDNA molecules were each tagged by a template-switch adaptor with 12 random nucleotides. TCRdb itself ran the 5' RACE reads through MiXCR, one entry per CDR3 protein. Here the sample spans about 1,000,000 distinct CDR3 sequences, more than 35% being singletons.

Sequencing was carried out using blood. The sequence came from a woman aged 55 to 70 in good health. The J gene is TRBJ1-2, the V gene TRBV2; the D is unclear. CDR3 sequence: CASRRDKVENYGYTF. CDR3 nucleotides: TGTGCCAGCAGGAGAGACAAAGTCGAGAACTATGGCTACACCTTC. The full variable domain, in which reference TRBV2 and TRBJ1-2 provide the parts outside the CDR3, is EPEVTQTPSHQVTQMGQEVILRCVPISNHLYFYWYRQILGQKVEFLVSFYNNEISEKSEIFDDQFSVERPDGSNFTLKIRSTKLEDSAMYFCASRRDKVENYGYTFGSGTRLTVV.